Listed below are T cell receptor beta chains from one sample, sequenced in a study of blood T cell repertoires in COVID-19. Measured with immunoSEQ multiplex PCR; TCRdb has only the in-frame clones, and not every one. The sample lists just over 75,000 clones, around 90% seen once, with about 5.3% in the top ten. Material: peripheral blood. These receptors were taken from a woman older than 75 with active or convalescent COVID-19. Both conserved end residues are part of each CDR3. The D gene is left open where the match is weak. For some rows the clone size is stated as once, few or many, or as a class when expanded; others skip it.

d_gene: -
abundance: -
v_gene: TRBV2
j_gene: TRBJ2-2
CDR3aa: CASSLSQTDTGELFF
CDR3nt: TGTGCCAGCAGCCTTAGCCAAACCGACACCGGGGAGCTGTTTTTT

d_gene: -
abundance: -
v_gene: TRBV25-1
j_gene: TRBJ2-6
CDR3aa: CASSPRRGTGANVLTF
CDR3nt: TGTGCCAGCAGCCCGCGGAGGGGAACTGGGGCCAACGTCCTGACTTTC

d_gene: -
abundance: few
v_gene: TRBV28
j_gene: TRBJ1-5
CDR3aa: CASSFRRLNQPQHF
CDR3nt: TGTGCCAGCAGTTTCCGGCGGCTCAATCAGCCCCAGCATTTT

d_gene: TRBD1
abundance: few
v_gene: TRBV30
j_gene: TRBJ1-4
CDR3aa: CAYCRGHGEKLFF
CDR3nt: TGTGCCTACTGCAGGGGGCACGGGGAAAAACTGTTTTTT

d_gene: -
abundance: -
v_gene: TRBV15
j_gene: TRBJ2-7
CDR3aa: CATSSFGSGEQYF
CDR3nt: TGTGCCACCAGCAGCTTCGGGAGTGGGGAGCAGTACTTC

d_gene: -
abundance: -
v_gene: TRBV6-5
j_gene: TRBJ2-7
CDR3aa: CASRPQGYEQYF
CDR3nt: TGTGCCAGCCGTCCTCAGGGTTACGAGCAGTACTTC

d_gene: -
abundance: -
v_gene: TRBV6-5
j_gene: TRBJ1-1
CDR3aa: CASTPPAGNTEAFF
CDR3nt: TGTGCCAGCACTCCCCCGGCAGGGAACACTGAAGCTTTCTTT

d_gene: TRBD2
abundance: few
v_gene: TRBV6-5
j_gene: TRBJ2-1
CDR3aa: CASSYSSGGAHEQFF
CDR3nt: TGTGCCAGCAGTTACTCTAGCGGGGGGGCCCATGAGCAGTTCTTC

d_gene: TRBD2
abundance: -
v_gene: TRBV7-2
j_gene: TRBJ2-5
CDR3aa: CASSLSGAGGQETQYF
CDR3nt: TGTGCCAGCAGCTTAAGCGGAGCGGGGGGCCAAGAGACCCAGTACTTC

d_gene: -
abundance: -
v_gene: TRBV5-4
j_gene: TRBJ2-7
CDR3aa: CASSLDRASYEQYF
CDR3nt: TGTGCCAGCAGCTTGGACAGGGCCTCCTACGAGCAGTACTTC

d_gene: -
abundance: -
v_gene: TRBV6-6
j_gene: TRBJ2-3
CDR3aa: CASSHLGGGPDTQYF
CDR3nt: TGTGCCAGCAGCCACCTAGGGGGGGGGCCAGATACGCAGTATTTT

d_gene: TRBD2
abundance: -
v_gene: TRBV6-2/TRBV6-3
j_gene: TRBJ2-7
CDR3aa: CASSPPGLRTYEQYF
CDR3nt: TGTGCCAGCAGCCCCCCGGGACTAAGGACCTACGAGCAGTACTTC

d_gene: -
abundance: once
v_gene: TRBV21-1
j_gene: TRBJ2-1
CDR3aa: CASSTGTGSPYNEQFF
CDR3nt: TGTGCCAGCAGCACCGGGACAGGGTCCCCATACAATGAGCAGTTCTTC

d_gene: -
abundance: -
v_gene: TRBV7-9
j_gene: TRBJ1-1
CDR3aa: CASSTQVNTEAFF
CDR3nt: TGTGCCAGCAGCACACAGGTGAACACTGAAGCTTTCTTT

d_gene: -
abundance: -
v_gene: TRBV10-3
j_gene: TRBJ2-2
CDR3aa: CAISGALLGGAGELFF
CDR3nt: TGTGCCATCAGTGGGGCCTTACTCGGGGGAGCCGGGGAGCTGTTTTTT

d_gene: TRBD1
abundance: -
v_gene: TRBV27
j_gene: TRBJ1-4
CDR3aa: CASSLSWTGRAWGNEKLFF
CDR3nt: TGTGCCAGCAGCCTCTCATGGACAGGGAGGGCATGGGGGAATGAAAAACTGTTTTTT

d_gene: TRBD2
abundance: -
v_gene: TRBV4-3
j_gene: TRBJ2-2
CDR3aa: CASSQPGLAGAGELFF
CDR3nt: TGCGCCAGCAGCCAACCGGGACTAGCGGGAGCCGGGGAGCTGTTTTTT

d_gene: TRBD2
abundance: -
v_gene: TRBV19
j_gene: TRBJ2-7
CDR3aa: CASSPRLAGDTYEQYF
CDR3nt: TGTGCCAGTAGTCCCCGACTAGCGGGCGACACCTACGAGCAGTACTTC

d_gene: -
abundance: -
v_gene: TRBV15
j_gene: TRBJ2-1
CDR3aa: CATSRDLLVPYNEQFF
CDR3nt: TGTGCCACCAGCAGAGATCTACTAGTTCCCTACAATGAGCAGTTCTTC

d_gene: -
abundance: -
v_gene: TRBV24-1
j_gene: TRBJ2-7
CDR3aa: CATSDDRSYEQYF
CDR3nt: TGTGCCACCAGTGATGACAGATCCTACGAGCAGTACTTC

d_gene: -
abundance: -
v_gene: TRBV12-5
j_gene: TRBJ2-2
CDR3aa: CASGLGLYGVTGELFF
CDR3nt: TGTGCTAGTGGTTTGGGACTTTACGGGGTCACCGGGGAGCTGTTTTTT

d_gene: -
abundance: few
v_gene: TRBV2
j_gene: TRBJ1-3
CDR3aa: CASSVRGSGNTIYF
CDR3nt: TGTGCCAGCAGCGTACGAGGCTCTGGAAACACCATATATTTT

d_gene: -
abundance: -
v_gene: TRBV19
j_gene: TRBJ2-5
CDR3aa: CASRKGHQDSSTQYF
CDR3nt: TGTGCCAGTAGGAAGGGGCATCAAGACAGTTCGACCCAGTACTTC

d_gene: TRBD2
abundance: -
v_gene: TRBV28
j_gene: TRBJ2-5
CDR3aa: CASTPSGRAETQYF
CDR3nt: TGTGCCAGCACCCCGAGCGGGAGAGCAGAGACCCAGTACTTC

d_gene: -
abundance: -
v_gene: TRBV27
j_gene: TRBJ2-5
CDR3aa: CASSLSGGAKTQYF
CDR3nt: TGTGCCAGCAGTTTATCAGGGGGGGCAAAGACCCAGTACTTC

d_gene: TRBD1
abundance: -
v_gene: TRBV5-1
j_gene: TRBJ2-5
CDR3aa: CASILAGQGGQETQYF
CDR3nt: TGCGCCAGCATTTTAGCGGGACAGGGGGGCCAAGAGACCCAGTACTTC

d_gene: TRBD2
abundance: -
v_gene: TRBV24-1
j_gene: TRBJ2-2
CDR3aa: CATSEAGPRGAGELFF
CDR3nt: TGTGCCACCAGTGAAGCTGGACCTCGGGGGGCCGGGGAGCTGTTTTTT

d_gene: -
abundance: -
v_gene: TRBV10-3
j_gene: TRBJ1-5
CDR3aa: CAIKGGDQPQHF
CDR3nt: TGTGCCATCAAAGGGGGTGATCAGCCCCAGCATTTT

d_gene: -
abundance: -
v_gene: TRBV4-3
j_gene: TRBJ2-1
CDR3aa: CASSQERGSLSEQFF
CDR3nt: TGCGCCAGCAGCCAAGAAAGAGGTAGCCTCAGTGAGCAGTTCTTC

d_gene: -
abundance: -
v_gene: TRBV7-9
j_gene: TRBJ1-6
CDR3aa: CASSFDQDRYSSYNSPLHF
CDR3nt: TGTGCCAGCAGCTTCGATCAGGACAGATATAGCTCCTATAATTCACCCCTCCACTTT

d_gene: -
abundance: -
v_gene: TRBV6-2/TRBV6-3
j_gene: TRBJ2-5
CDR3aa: CASSYWGVETQYF
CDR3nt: TGTGCCAGCAGTTACTGGGGGGTAGAGACCCAGTACTTC

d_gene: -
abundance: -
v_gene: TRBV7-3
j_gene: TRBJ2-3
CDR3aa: CASSLRAGPTDTQYF
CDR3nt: TGTGCCAGCAGCTTAAGGGCGGGGCCCACAGATACGCAGTATTTT

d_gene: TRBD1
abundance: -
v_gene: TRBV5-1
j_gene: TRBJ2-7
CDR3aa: CASSLRGQGASEQYF
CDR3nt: TGCGCCAGCAGCTTGAGGGGACAGGGGGCAAGTGAGCAGTACTTC

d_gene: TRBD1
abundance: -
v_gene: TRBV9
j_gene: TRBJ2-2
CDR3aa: CASGIDRGLGTGELFF
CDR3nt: TGTGCCAGCGGGATCGACAGGGGGCTTGGCACCGGGGAGCTGTTTTTT

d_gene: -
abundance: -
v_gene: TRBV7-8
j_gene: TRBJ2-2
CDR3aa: CASSLAGHSTGELFF
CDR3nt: TGTGCCAGCAGCTTAGCAGGACACAGCACCGGGGAGCTGTTTTTT

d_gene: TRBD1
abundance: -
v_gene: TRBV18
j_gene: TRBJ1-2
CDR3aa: CASSGTVNYGYTF
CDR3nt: TGTGCCAGCTCAGGGACAGTCAACTATGGCTACACCTTC

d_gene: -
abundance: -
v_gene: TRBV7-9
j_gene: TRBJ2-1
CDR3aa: CASSFSGSHEQFF
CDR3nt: TGTGCCAGCAGCTTTTCCGGGAGTCACGAGCAGTTCTTC

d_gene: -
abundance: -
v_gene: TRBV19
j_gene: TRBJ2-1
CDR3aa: CARPQGWVQDEQFF
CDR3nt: TGTGCCAGACCACAGGGTTGGGTCCAAGATGAGCAGTTCTTC

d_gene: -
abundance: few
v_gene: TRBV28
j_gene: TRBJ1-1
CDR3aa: CASSSRTEAFF
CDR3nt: TGTGCCAGCAGTTCCCGGACTGAAGCTTTCTTT

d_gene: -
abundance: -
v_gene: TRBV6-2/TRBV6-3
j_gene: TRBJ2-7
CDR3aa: CASSDSREQYF
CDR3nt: TGTGCCAGCAGTGACAGTCGCGAGCAGTACTTC

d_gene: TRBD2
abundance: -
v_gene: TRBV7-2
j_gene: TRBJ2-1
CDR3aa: CASSLLTSGYNEQFF
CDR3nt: TGTGCCAGCAGCTTACTAACTAGCGGGTACAATGAGCAGTTCTTC

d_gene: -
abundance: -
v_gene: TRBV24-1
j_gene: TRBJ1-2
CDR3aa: CATSDLGQTHGYTF
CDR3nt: TGTGCCACCAGTGATTTGGGACAGACTCATGGCTACACCTTC

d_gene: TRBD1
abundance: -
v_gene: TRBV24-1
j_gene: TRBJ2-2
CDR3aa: CATSDPGQGDTGELFF
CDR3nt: TGTGCCACCAGTGACCCGGGACAGGGGGACACCGGGGAGCTGTTTTTT

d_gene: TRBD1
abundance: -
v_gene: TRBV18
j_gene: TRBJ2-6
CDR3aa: CASSLDRAGANVLTF
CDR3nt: TGTGCCAGCTCACTGGACAGGGCTGGGGCCAACGTCCTGACTTTC

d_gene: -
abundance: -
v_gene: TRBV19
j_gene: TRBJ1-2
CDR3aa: CASSIARTDGYTF
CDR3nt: TGTGCCAGTAGTATAGCTAGGACAGATGGCTACACCTTC

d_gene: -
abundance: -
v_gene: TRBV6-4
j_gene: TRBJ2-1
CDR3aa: CASSREFFDEQFF
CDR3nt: TGTGCCAGCAGCAGGGAATTTTTCGATGAGCAGTTCTTC

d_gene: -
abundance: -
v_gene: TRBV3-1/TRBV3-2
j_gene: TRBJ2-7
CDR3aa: CASSQDRKALPQDEQYF
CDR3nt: TGTGCCAGCAGCCAAGATAGGAAAGCCCTACCTCAGGACGAGCAGTACTTC

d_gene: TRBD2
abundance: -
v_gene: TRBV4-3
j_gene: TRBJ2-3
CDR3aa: CASSQTSGGGYSTDTQYF
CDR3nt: TGCGCCAGCAGCCAAACTAGCGGGGGAGGGTACAGCACAGATACGCAGTATTTT

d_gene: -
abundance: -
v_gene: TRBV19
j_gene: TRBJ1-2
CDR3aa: CASSTLPDRRNYGYTF
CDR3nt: TGTGCCAGTAGTACCCTCCCGGACAGAAGGAACTATGGCTACACCTTC

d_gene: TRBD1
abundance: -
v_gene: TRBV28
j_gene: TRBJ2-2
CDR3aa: CASNSGQPHTGELFF
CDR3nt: TGTGCCAGCAACTCGGGACAGCCGCACACCGGGGAGCTGTTTTTT

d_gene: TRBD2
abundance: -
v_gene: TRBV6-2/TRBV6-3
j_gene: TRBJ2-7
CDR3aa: CASSYGTSGQYF
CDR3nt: TGTGCCAGCAGTTACGGGACTAGCGGGCAGTACTTC

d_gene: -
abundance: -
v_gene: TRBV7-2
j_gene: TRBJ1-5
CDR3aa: CASRFTGGVSNQPQHF
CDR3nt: TGTGCCAGCAGATTCACAGGTGGGGTTAGCAATCAGCCCCAGCATTTT

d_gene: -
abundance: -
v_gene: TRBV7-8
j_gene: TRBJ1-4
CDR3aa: CASSLVGGGPREKLFF
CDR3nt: TGTGCCAGCAGCTTAGTCGGGGGGGGGCCTAGAGAAAAACTGTTTTTT